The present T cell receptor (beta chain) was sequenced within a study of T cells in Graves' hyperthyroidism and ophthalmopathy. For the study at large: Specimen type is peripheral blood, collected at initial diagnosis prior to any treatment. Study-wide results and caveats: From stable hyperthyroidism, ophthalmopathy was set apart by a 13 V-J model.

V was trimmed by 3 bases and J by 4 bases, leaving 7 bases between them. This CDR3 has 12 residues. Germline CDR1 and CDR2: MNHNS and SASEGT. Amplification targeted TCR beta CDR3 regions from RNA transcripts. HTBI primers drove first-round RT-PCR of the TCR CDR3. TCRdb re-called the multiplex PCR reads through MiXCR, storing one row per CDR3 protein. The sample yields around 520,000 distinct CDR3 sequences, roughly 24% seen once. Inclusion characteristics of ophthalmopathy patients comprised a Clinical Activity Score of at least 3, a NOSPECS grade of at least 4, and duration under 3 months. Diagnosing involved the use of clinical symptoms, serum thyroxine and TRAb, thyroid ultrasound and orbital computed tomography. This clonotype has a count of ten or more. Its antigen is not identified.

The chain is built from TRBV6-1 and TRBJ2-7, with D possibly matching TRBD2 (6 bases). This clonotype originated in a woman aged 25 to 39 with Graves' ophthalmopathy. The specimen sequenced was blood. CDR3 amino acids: CASSDLAYEQYF. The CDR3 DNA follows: TGTGCCAGCAGTGATCTAGCGTACGAGCAGTACTTC.